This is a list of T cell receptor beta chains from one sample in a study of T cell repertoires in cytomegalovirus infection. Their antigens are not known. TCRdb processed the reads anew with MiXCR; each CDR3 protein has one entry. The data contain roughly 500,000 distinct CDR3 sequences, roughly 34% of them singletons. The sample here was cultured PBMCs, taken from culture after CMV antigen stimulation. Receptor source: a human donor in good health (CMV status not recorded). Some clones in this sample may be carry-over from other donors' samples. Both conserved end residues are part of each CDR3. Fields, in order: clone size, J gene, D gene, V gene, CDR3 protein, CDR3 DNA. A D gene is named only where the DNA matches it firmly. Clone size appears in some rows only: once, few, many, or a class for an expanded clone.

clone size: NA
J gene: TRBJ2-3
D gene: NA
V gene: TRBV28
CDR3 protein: CASRVLGKDTQYF
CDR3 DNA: TGTGCCAGCAGAGTACTAGGCAAAGATACGCAGTATTTT

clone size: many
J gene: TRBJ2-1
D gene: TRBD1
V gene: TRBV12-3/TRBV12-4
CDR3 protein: CASSPTGHEQFF
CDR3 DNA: TGTGCCAGCAGCCCGACAGGGCATGAGCAGTTCTTC

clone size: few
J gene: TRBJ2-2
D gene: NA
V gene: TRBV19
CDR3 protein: CASGRGRVNTGELFF
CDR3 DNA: TGTGCCAGTGGCAGGGGTAGGGTAAACACCGGGGAGCTGTTTTTT

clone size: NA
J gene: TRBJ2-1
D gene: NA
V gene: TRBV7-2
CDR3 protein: CASSYMGTSSYNEQFF
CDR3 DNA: TGTGCCAGCAGCTACATGGGGACTTCCTCCTACAATGAGCAGTTCTTC

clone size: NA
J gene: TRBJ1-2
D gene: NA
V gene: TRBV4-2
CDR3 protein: CASSQVTGSRDYGYTF
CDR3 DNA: TGTGCCAGCAGCCAGGTTACCGGGAGCCGAGACTATGGCTACACCTTC

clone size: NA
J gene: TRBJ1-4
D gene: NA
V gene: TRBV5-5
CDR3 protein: CASGPRPGLEKLFF
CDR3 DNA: TGTGCCAGCGGTCCTCGACCCGGGTTGGAAAAACTGTTTTTT

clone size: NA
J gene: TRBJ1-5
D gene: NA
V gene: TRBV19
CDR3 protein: CASTPGANNQPQHF
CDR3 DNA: TGTGCCAGTACCCCAGGGGCGAACAATCAGCCCCAGCATTTT

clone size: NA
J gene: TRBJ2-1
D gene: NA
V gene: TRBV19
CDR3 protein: CASSIIGGVRYEQFF
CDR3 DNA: TGTGCCAGTAGTATAATAGGGGGGGTTAGATATGAGCAGTTCTTC

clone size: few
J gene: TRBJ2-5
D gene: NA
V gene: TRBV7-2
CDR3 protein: CASSQPTLETQYF
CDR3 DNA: TGTGCCAGCAGCCAACCAACCTTGGAGACCCAGTACTTC

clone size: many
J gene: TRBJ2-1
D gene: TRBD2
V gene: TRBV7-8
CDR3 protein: CASSPGLAGSGVGEQFF
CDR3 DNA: TGTGCCAGCAGCCCCGGACTAGCGGGATCGGGTGTTGGTGAGCAGTTCTTC

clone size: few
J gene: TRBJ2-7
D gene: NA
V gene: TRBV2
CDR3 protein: CASCLLYYEQYF
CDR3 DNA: TGTGCCAGCTGCCTACTGTACTACGAGCAGTACTTC

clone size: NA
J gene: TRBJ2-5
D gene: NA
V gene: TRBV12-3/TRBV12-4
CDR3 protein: CASSFGAGKETQYF
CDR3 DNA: TGTGCCAGCAGTTTCGGCGCGGGGAAAGAGACCCAGTACTTC

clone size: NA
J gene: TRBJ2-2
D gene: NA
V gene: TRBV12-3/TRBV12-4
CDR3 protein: CASRSPRWELFF
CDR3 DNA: TGTGCCAGCAGAAGCCCAAGGTGGGAGCTGTTTTTT

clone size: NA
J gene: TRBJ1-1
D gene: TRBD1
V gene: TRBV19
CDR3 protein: CASSPRLRGQNTEAFF
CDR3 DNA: TGTGCCAGTAGTCCTCGATTAAGGGGGCAAAACACTGAAGCTTTCTTT

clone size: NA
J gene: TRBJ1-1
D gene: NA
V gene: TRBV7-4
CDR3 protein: CASSLSNGEAFF
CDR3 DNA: TGTGCCAGCAGCTTATCGAACGGGGAAGCTTTCTTT

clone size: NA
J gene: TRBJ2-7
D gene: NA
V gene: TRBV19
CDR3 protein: CASSIAGGEYYEQYF
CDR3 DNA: TGTGCCAGTAGTATAGCGGGGGGCGAATACTACGAGCAGTACTTC

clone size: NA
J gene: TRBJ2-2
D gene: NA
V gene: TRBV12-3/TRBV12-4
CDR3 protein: CASTSRGGGNTGELFF
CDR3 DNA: TGTGCCAGCACCTCCCGCGGAGGAGGCAACACCGGGGAGCTGTTTTTT

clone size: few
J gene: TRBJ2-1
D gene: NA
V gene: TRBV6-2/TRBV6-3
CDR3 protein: CASSELGDEQFF
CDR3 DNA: TGTGCCAGCAGTGAACTAGGGGATGAGCAGTTCTTC

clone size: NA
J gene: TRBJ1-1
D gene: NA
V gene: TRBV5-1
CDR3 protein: CASSLGVGEAFF
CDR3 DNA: TGCGCCAGCAGCCTGGGGGTAGGGGAAGCTTTCTTT

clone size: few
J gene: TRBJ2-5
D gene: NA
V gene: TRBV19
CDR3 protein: CASSPSGGAETQYF
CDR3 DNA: TGTGCCAGTAGCCCCTCGGGGGGCGCCGAGACCCAGTACTTC

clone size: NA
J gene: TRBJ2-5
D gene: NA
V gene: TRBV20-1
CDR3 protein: CSARSITYQETQYF
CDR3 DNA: TGCAGTGCTAGAAGTATCACGTACCAAGAGACCCAGTACTTC

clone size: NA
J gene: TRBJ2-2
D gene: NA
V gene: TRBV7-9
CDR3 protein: CASSSGGLNTGELFF
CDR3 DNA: TGTGCCAGCAGCTCTGGAGGACTGAACACCGGGGAGCTGTTTTTT

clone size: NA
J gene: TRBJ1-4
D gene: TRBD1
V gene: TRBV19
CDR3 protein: CASRGQGRFGATNEKLFF
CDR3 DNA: TGTGCCAGTAGGGGACAGGGAAGATTTGGGGCAACTAATGAAAAACTGTTTTTT

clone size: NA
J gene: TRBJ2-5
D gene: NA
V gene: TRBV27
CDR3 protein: CASSFGVRQETQYF
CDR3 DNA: TGTGCCAGCAGTTTTGGGGTGCGACAAGAGACCCAGTACTTC

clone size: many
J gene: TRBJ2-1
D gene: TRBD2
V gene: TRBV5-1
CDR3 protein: CASSLYGTSGNEQFF
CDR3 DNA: TGCGCCAGCAGCTTGTATGGGACTAGCGGCAATGAGCAGTTCTTC

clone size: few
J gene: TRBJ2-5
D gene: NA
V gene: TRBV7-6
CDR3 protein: CASSLPGVQRMETQYF
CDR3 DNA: TGTGCCAGCAGCCTACCGGGGGTCCAAAGGATGGAGACCCAGTACTTC

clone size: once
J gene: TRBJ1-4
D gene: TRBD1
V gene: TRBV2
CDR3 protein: CASSDNRGGEKLFF
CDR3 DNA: TGTGCCAGCAGCGACAACAGGGGAGGCGAAAAACTGTTTTTT

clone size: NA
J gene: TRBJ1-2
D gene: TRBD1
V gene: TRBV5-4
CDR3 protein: CASSLGQDPFYGYTF
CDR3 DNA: TGTGCCAGCAGCCTGGGACAGGATCCATTCTATGGCTACACCTTC

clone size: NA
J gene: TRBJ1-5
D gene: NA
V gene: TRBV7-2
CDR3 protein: CASSLEGGNNQPQHF
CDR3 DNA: TGTGCCAGCAGCTTAGAGGGGGGGAACAATCAGCCCCAGCATTTT

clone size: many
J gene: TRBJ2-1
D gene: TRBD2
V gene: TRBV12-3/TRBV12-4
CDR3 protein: CASSPSSLAGAGNEQFF
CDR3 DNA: TGTGCCAGCAGTCCGAGTTCACTAGCGGGAGCAGGAAATGAGCAGTTCTTC

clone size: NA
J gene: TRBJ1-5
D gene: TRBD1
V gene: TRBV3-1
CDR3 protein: CASSQGTGVGQPQHF
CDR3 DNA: TGTGCCAGCAGCCAAGGGACAGGGGTCGGACAGCCCCAGCATTTT

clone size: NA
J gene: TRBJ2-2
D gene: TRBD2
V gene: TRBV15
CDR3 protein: CATSRTSGVTGELFF
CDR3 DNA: TGTGCCACCAGCAGAACCAGCGGGGTCACCGGGGAGCTGTTTTTT

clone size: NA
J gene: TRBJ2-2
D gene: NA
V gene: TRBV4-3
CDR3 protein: CASSQEVGANTGELFF
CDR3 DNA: TGCGCCAGCAGCCAAGAGGTCGGCGCGAACACCGGGGAGCTGTTTTTT

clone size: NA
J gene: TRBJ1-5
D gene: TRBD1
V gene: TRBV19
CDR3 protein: CASSIGPGQGANQPQHF
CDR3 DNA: TGTGCCAGTAGTATAGGCCCTGGACAGGGGGCGAATCAGCCCCAGCATTTT

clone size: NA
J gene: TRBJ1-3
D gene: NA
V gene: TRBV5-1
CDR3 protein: CASSLSGYGNTIYF
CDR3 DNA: TGCGCCAGCAGCTTGTCGGGCTATGGAAACACCATATATTTT

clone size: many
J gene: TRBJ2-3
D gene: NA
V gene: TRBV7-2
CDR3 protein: CASSRGGPADTQYF
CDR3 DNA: TGTGCCAGCAGCCGAGGGGGTCCCGCAGATACGCAGTATTTT

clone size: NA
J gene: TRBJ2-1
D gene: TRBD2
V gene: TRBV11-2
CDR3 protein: CASSSGRLAGGSTDEQFF
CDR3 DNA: TGTGCCAGCAGCTCCGGCCGACTAGCGGGAGGGTCAACGGATGAGCAGTTCTTC

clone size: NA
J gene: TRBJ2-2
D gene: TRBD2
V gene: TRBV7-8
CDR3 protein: CASSLLGGSTRELFF
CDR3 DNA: TGTGCCAGCAGCTTATTGGGCGGGAGCACCAGGGAGCTGTTTTTT

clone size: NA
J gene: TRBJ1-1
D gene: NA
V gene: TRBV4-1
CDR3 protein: CASSPGIIMNTEAFF
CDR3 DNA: TGCGCCAGCAGCCCTGGTATAATCATGAACACTGAAGCTTTCTTT

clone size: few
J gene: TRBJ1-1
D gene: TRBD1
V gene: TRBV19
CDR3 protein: CASTRGPDRGSEAFF
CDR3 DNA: TGTGCCAGTACCAGGGGGCCGGACAGGGGGTCTGAAGCTTTCTTT

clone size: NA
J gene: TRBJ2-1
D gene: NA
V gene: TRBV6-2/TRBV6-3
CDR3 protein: CASSHGQGGLAGTTDEQFF
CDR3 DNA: TGTGCCAGCAGTCACGGACAGGGAGGGCTAGCGGGTACCACAGACGAGCAGTTCTTC

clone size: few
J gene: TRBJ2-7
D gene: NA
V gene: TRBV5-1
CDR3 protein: CASSLTGPLGEQYF
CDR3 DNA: TGCGCCAGCAGCTTGACTGGACCCCTGGGCGAGCAGTACTTC

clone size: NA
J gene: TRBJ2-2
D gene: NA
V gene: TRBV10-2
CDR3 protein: CASLGNTGELFF
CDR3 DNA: TGCGCCAGCCTAGGGAACACCGGGGAGCTGTTTTTT

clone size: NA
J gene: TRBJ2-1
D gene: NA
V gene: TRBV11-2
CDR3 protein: CASSPGMVASYNEQFF
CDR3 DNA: TGTGCCAGCAGCCCAGGCATGGTTGCGTCCTACAATGAGCAGTTCTTC

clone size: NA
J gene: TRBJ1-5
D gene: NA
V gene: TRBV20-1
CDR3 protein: CSARDLGSSQPQHF
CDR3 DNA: TGCAGTGCTAGAGATCTGGGGTCTTCTCAGCCCCAGCATTTT

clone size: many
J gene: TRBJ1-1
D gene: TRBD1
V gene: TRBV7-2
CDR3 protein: CASSLGKTGIGFF
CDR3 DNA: TGTGCCAGCAGCCTCGGGAAGACAGGGATAGGTTTCTTT

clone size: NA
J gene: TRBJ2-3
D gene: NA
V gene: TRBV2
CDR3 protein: CASRMTDLTDTQYF
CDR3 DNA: TGTGCCAGCAGGATGACTGATCTCACAGATACGCAGTATTTT

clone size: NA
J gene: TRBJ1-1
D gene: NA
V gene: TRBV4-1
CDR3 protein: CASSQDSTGLTEAFF
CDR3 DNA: TGCGCCAGCAGCCAAGATAGTACAGGGCTGACTGAAGCTTTCTTT

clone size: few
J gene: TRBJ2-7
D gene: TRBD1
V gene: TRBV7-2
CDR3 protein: CASSYHGQGAYEQYF
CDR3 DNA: TGTGCCAGCAGTTACCACGGGCAGGGGGCCTACGAGCAGTACTTC

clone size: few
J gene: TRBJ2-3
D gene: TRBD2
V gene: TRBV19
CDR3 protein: CASSLWTSVRADTQYF
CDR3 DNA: TGTGCCAGTAGTCTCTGGACTAGCGTAAGGGCAGATACGCAGTATTTT

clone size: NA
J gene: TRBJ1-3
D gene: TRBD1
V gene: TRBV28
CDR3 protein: CASSLSGTGPGNTIYF
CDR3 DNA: TGTGCCAGCAGTTTATCGGGGACAGGGCCTGGAAACACCATATATTTT

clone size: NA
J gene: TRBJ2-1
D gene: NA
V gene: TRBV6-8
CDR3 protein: CASSNRGYNEQFF
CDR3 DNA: TGTGCCAGCAGTAACCGGGGTTACAATGAGCAGTTCTTC